The 2 T cell receptor beta chains given below trace back to one sample, sequenced in a study of T cell repertoires in ileal Crohn's disease. Assay: immunoSEQ multiplex PCR; the TCRdb copy retains only in-frame clones and omits some. Altogether about 7,900 clones are present, 70% to 80% being singletons, with the ten largest covering 4.8%. Material: ileal tissue. The source is an adult with Crohn's disease.

The genes are TRBV7-8 and TRBJ2-7; tentatively, D is TRBD2 (5 bases). Per germline, CDR1 SGHVS and CDR2 FQNEAQ. Deletions cut 5 bases from V and 3 bases from J, with 20 bases between. The CDR3 runs 16 residues. CDR3 coding DNA: TGTGCCAGCAGCACCCCCCGAGCGGTAGGGAACTACGAGCAGTACTTC. Its protein product is CASSTPRAVGNYEQYF.

V is TRBV6-5 and J is TRBJ1-4; a possible D gene is TRBD1 (6 bases). CDR3 length: 13 residues. Trimming removed 5 bases at V and 7 bases at J, with 11 bases between. The germline V gene has CDR1 MNHEY and CDR2 SVGAGI. The CDR3 DNA reads TGTGCCAGCAGTCTAGTCAGGGGTGAAAAACTGTTTTTT. Its protein is CASSLVRGEKLFF.